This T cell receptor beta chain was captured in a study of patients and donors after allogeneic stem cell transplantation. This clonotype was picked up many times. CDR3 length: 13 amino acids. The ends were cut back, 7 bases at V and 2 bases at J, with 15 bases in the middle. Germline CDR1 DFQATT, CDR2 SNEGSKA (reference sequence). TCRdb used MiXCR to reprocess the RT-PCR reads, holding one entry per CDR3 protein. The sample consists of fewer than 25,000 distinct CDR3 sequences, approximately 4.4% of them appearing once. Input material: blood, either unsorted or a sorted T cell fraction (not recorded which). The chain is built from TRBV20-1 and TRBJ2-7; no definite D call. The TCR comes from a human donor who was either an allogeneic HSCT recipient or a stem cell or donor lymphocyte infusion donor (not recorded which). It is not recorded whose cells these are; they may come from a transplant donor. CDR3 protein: CSGVSPLTYEQYF. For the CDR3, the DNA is TGCAGTGGTGTTTCACCACTGACCTACGAGCAGTACTTC.